One sample yielded the 18 T cell receptor beta chains listed below, sequenced in a study of cytomegalovirus exposure and HLA in healthy donors. The PCR ran on 60 Vbeta and 13 Jbeta primers. Clones were sequenced by immunoSEQ multiplex PCR, and TCRdb holds only the in-frame ones, with some missing. The specimen's table records 100,000 to 150,000 clones. The material sequenced was PBMCs. These receptors were collected from a man aged 25 to 45 in good health and CMV-seronegative.

The chain employs TRBV11-2 and TRBJ1-4, with D possibly matching TRBD1 (5 bases). The CDR3 contains 14 residues. V dropped 3 bases and J dropped 8 bases, with 13 bases sitting between them. Germline lookup yields CDR1 SGHAT and CDR2 FQNNGV. DNA of the CDR3: TGTGCCAGCAGCTTCCCAGGGAAGGGAGAAAAACTGTTTTTT. Translated: CASSFPGKGEKLFF.

The V and J genes are TRBV19 and TRBJ2-5, with 7 bases fitting TRBD2. The DNA end is more similar to TRBJ2-7, so the J call may be wrong. The CDR3 sequence is 17 residues long. The germline V gene has CDR1 LNHDA and CDR2 SQIVND (reference sequence). CDR3 region: CASSPLRRGTYLYEQYF. The CDR3 DNA follows: TGTGCCAGTAGTCCACTGAGGCGGGGGACTTATTTATACGAGCAGTACTTC.

This chain joins TRBV30 and TRBJ1-5, with 7 bases aligning to TRBD1. The ends lost 0 bases at V and 2 bases at J; junction bases unmatched: 4. Germline V gene sequence: CDR1 GTSNPN, CDR2 SVGIG (reference sequence). The CDR3 has 15 residues. The CDR3 sequence: CAWSVPTGGNQPQHF. As DNA, the CDR3 is TGTGCCTGGAGTGTACCAACAGGGGGCAATCAGCCCCAGCATTTT.

V gene TRBV4-3 combines with J gene TRBJ2-3; 7 nucleotides match TRBD2. The CDR3 loop spans 15 amino acids. After removal of 2 bases from V and 5 bases from J, the junction contained 7 bases not matched to a gene. CDR1 and CDR2 (germline): LGHNA, YSLEER. CDR3 in amino acids: CASSQNLAAKDTQYF. CDR3 bases: TGCGCCAGCAGCCAAAACCTAGCGGCAAAAGATACGCAGTATTTT.

The V and J genes are TRBV6-1 and TRBJ1-5; weak D call: TRBD1 (6 bases). The CDR3 length is 15 residues. The germline V gene encodes CDR1 MNHNS and CDR2 SASEGT. The V end lost 5 bases, the J end lost 7 bases, and 18 bases lay between the germline ends. CDR3 protein: CASSSTGRGGQPQHF. The CDR3 coding sequence is TGTGCCAGCAGTTCCACAGGCCGCGGGGGCCAGCCCCAGCATTTT.

This chain joins TRBV30 and TRBJ2-2, with D unclear. The CDR3 runs to 12 residues. Trimming pared 5 bases from V and 5 bases from J, leaving 9 bases between. Germline lookup yields CDR1 GTSNPN and CDR2 SVGIG (reference sequence). This CDR3 reads CAWSERTGELFF. The DNA for the CDR3 is TGTGCCTGGTCTGAGCGAACCGGGGAGCTGTTTTTT.

V is TRBV6-5 and J is TRBJ2-5; 7 nucleotides agree with TRBD1. TRBJ2-7 explains the end of the DNA better; the J call may be wrong. Germline V lookup: CDR1 MNHEY, CDR2 SVGAGI. The CDR3 covers 14 residues. The CDR3 DNA reads as TGTGCCAGCAGCGACAGGGATCATAGAGACGAGCAGTACTTC. It codes for CASSDRDHRDEQYF.

The chain recombines TRBV30 with TRBJ2-7; D is undetermined. The V end lost 5 bases, the J end lost 4 bases, and 12 bases lay between the germline ends. Germline CDR1 is GTSNPN and CDR2 is SVGIG (reference sequence). The CDR3 is made up of 12 amino acids. CDR3 amino acids: CAWDMGLYEQYF. DNA of the CDR3: TGTGCCTGGGATATGGGCTTATACGAGCAGTACTTC. Looking up the rest from reference TRBV30 and TRBJ2-7 gives the full variable domain: SQTIHQWPATLVQPVGSPLSLECTVEGTSNPNLYWYRQAAGRGLQLLFYSVGIGQISSEVPQNLSASRPQDRQFILSSKKLLLSDSGFYLCAWDMGLYEQYFGPGTRLTVT.

V and J are TRBV7-8 and TRBJ1-4, with TRBD1 identical over 9 bases. From germline, CDR1 is SGHVS and CDR2 FQNEAQ. The length of the CDR3 is 14 residues. Trimming at V came to 5 bases and at J to 8 bases, leaving 6 bases not matched to a gene. This CDR3 is CASSQDRGGEKLFF. CDR3 DNA sequence: TGTGCCAGCAGCCAGGACAGGGGAGGGGAAAAACTGTTTTTT.

The chain uses TRBV28 and TRBJ1-5; a possible D gene is TRBD1 (5 bases). CDR3 length: 12 residues. V was shortened by 4 bases and J by 6 bases, with 7 bases between the two germline ends. Per the germline V gene, CDR1 is MDHEN and CDR2 is SYDVKM. CDR3 residues: CASSSGGQPQHF. As DNA, the CDR3 is TGTGCCAGCAGTTCGGGGGGTCAGCCCCAGCATTTT.

The J gene is TRBJ2-3, the V gene TRBV27; the match to TRBD1 covers 8 bases. V lost 7 bases and J lost 4; bases outside the gene matches: 16. The length of the CDR3 is 17 residues. Germline CDR1 is MNHEY and CDR2 is SMNVEV (reference sequence). Here the CDR3 DNA reads TGTGCCAGCAATCAGGGATTCGCAGGGGGCCCCGCAGATACGCAGTATTTT. This codes for CASNQGFAGGPADTQYF.

The chain combines TRBV6-5 with TRBJ1-3, with TRBD1 as a possible D gene (5 bases). V lost 0 bases to trimming and J lost 0 bases, with 9 bases between them. CDR3 length: 16 residues. CDR1 and CDR2 (germline): MNHEY, SVGAGI. The CDR3 region is CASSYSRQHSGNTIYF. The CDR3 DNA sequence: TGTGCCAGCAGTTACTCAAGACAGCACTCTGGAAACACCATATATTTT.

The V and J genes are TRBV29-1 and TRBJ1-5, with D possibly TRBD1 on 6 matching bases. This CDR3 is built from 13 residues. Trimming took off 4 bases at V and 6 bases at J, with 13 bases between the two ends. Germline-derived CDR1 and CDR2 are SQVTM and ANQGSEA. DNA of the CDR3: TGCAGCGTTGGGGCAGGGGAAGGTCAGCCCCAGCATTTT. The encoded protein is CSVGAGEGQPQHF.

This chain uses TRBV28 with TRBJ2-6; TRBD1 is a possible D gene (6 bases). Trimming cost V 10 bases and J 4 bases, with 11 bases left between them. The CDR3 length is 13 residues. CDR1 and CDR2 (germline): MDHEN, SYDVKM. CDR3 sequence: CANYDRGANVLTF. In DNA form, the CDR3 reads TGTGCCAACTATGACAGGGGGGCCAACGTCCTGACTTTC.

The chain couples TRBV5-6 to TRBJ2-7; unclear D gene. This CDR3 is built from 14 residues. Trimming left V 0 bases short and J 5 bases short, with 12 bases between. Germline lookup yields CDR1 SGHDT and CDR2 YYEEEE. The CDR3 DNA is TGTGCCAGCAGCTTGGGGGCAGCTAACCACGAGCAGTACTTC. Encoded protein: CASSLGAANHEQYF.

The V and J genes are TRBV6-1 and TRBJ2-3; 10 bases map to TRBD1. This CDR3 region has 14 residues. Trimming removed 8 bases from V and 1 base from J; junction bases left unmatched: 3. Germline lookup yields CDR1 MNHNS and CDR2 SASEGT. This chain's CDR3 is CASAGTGGTDTQYF. DNA of the CDR3: TGTGCCAGCGCCGGGACAGGGGGCACAGATACGCAGTATTTT.

The rearrangement joins TRBV5-6 to TRBJ2-7, with D uncertain. V was clipped by 4 bases and J by 7 bases, with 12 bases between them. The CDR3 extends over 12 amino acids. Per germline, CDR1 SGHDT and CDR2 YYEEEE. As DNA, the CDR3 is TGTGCCAGCAGCCAATCCCGAGAGGAGCAGTACTTC. Amino acids: CASSQSREEQYF.

The chain recombines TRBV7-7 with TRBJ2-3, with a weak D call TRBD2 (6 bases). Looked up from germline, CDR1 is SSHAT and CDR2 is FNYEAQ (reference sequence). V lost 1 base to trimming and J lost 2 bases, with 10 bases between them. The CDR3 consists of 15 residues. The CDR3 loop reads CASSLGGGATDTQYF. CDR3 DNA: TGTGCCAGCAGCTTAGGGGGCGGGGCCACAGATACGCAGTATTTT.